These T cell receptor beta chains were read from a single sample in a study of T-cell reconstitution after alpha-beta-depleted transplantation in children. TCRdb re-called the PCR reads through MiXCR, storing one row per CDR3 protein. This sample has 600,000 or so distinct CDR3 sequences, with roughly 23% found just once. The sample was PBMCs, mostly from graft donor cells, taken 360 days after TCRalphabeta/CD19-depleted stem cell transplant. These receptors all come from a boy in the first two years of life who had a stem cell transplant for acute myeloid leukemia, so the T cells may come from the graft donor. Each CDR3 is given with its conserved first and last residue. The D gene is left open where the match is weak. A row's size may be missing; if present it is once, few, many or a size class.

-,-,TRBJ1-1,TRBV10-2,TGCGCCAGCAGTGAGTCCGGCTCGAACACTGAAGCTTTCTTT,CASSESGSNTEAFF
-,-,TRBJ2-1,TRBV7-9,TGTGCCAGCAGCTCTCCCGTCCGGGACTCAAGGGGCAATGAGCAGTTCTTC,CASSSPVRDSRGNEQFF
-,-,TRBJ2-5,TRBV7-2,TGTGCCAGCAGCCACGACTGGGGGCAAGAGACCCAGTACTTC,CASSHDWGQETQYF
TRBD2,few,TRBJ2-5,TRBV6-5,TGTGCCAGCAGTTACCCCAGCGGGGTCGGGACCCAGTACTTC,CASSYPSGVGTQYF
-,many,TRBJ2-3,TRBV7-9,TGTGCCAGCAGCTTAAGTCTCACAGATACGCAGTATTTT,CASSLSLTDTQYF
TRBD2,many,TRBJ2-5,TRBV29-1,TGCAGCGTGTGGGGGGGGGAGACCCAGTACTTC,CSVWGGETQYF
-,-,TRBJ2-7,TRBV7-9,TGTGCCAGCAGCTTCTGGGGGCTTGGCTCCTACGAGCAGTACTTC,CASSFWGLGSYEQYF
-,-,TRBJ2-5,TRBV2,TGTGCCAGCAGTGAGCAGGTTATCGAGACCCAGTACTTC,CASSEQVIETQYF
TRBD1,-,TRBJ1-1,TRBV4-1,TGCGCCAGCAACGGACAGGGGAACACTGAAGCTTTCTTT,CASNGQGNTEAFF
-,many,TRBJ2-5,TRBV20-1,TGCAGTGCTAGAGATCTCCTGGAAACGTTTAGCTTTGAGACCCAGTACTTC,CSARDLLETFSFETQYF
-,-,TRBJ1-6,TRBV2,TGTGCCAGCAGCCCTCCCATAGGGAACAATTCACCCCTCCACTTT,CASSPPIGNNSPLHF
-,-,TRBJ1-5,TRBV18,TGTGCCAGCTCACCAGGCCAGGTGGGGGGTAGCAATCAGCCCCAGCATTTT,CASSPGQVGGSNQPQHF
-,-,TRBJ1-5,TRBV6-6,TGTGCCAGCAGTTACAATGGTCAGCCCCAGCATTTT,CASSYNGQPQHF
-,-,TRBJ1-3,TRBV7-2,TGTGCCAGCAGCTTATGGCCGGCGGGAAGCTCTGGAAACACCATATATTTT,CASSLWPAGSSGNTIYF